These T cell receptor beta chains were read from a single sample in a study of blood T cell repertoires in COVID-19. Sequenced by immunoSEQ multiplex PCR; TCRdb stores in-frame clones only, minus some. This sample yields 140,000 to 150,000 clones, of which approximately 85% are seen a single time; approximately 8% belongs to the top ten. The sample taken for sequencing was peripheral blood. These TCRs come from a woman aged 55-75 years with COVID-19, enrolled during active disease. Both conserved end residues are part of each CDR3. A D gene is named only where the DNA matches it firmly. Rows may omit the clone size; those that give it use once, few, many or a size class.

CDR3: CASSLDYEQFF; DNA: TGTGCCAGCAGCCTCGACTATGAGCAGTTCTTC; J: TRBJ2-1; D: .; size: .; V: TRBV3-1/TRBV3-2
CDR3: CASRFRGRREQYF; DNA: TGTGCCAGCAGGTTCAGGGGGCGAAGGGAGCAGTACTTC; J: TRBJ2-7; D: TRBD1; size: .; V: TRBV27
CDR3: CAWNLPGGKETQYF; DNA: TGTGCCTGGAATTTGCCTGGGGGCAAAGAGACCCAGTACTTC; J: TRBJ2-5; D: .; size: .; V: TRBV30
CDR3: CASSGPGLRKYEQYF; DNA: TGCGCCAGCAGCGGGCCGGGACTCCGGAAGTACGAGCAGTACTTC; J: TRBJ2-7; D: .; size: .; V: TRBV5-1
CDR3: CASSLLGGTQYF; DNA: TGTGCCAGCAGCTTATTGGGGGGTACGCAGTATTTT; J: TRBJ2-3; D: .; size: .; V: TRBV11-3
CDR3: CAISFSGGALNEQFF; DNA: TGTGCCATCAGCTTTAGCGGGGGGGCCCTCAATGAGCAGTTCTTC; J: TRBJ2-1; D: TRBD2; size: few; V: TRBV10-3
CDR3: CASSDGTGDSYEQYF; DNA: TGTGCCAGCTCAGATGGGACAGGGGACTCCTACGAGCAGTACTTC; J: TRBJ2-7; D: TRBD1; size: .; V: TRBV18
CDR3: CASSRQENSPLHF; DNA: TGTGCCAGCAGTCGACAGGAAAATTCACCCCTCCACTTT; J: TRBJ1-6; D: .; size: .; V: TRBV6-2/TRBV6-3
CDR3: CASSLDRVAGGPGTQYF; DNA: TGTGCCAGCAGCTTAGATCGGGTAGCGGGGGGGCCAGGTACGCAGTATTTT; J: TRBJ2-3; D: TRBD2; size: .; V: TRBV11-2
CDR3: CASSLEVWGTGGSEAFF; DNA: TGCGCCAGCAGCTTGGAAGTGTGGGGCACCGGGGGGAGTGAAGCTTTCTTT; J: TRBJ1-1; D: .; size: .; V: TRBV5-1
CDR3: CAWSVFKAGNQPQHF; DNA: TGTGCCTGGAGTGTGTTTAAGGCAGGGAATCAGCCCCAGCATTTT; J: TRBJ1-5; D: .; size: .; V: TRBV30
CDR3: CAWTSGETQYF; DNA: TGTGCCTGGACATCAGGGGAGACCCAGTACTTC; J: TRBJ2-5; D: .; size: .; V: TRBV30
CDR3: CASSVEGGLPAYEQYF; DNA: TGTGCCAGCAGCGTAGAAGGGGGCCTACCCGCCTACGAGCAGTACTTC; J: TRBJ2-7; D: TRBD1; size: .; V: TRBV9
CDR3: CASSIDPGQGVGGYTF; DNA: TGTGCCAGTAGTATAGATCCAGGACAGGGGGTTGGTGGCTACACCTTC; J: TRBJ1-2; D: TRBD1; size: .; V: TRBV19
CDR3: CASRPSRDRGIGELFF; DNA: TGTGCCAGCAGACCTAGCCGGGACAGGGGGATCGGGGAGCTGTTTTTT; J: TRBJ2-2; D: TRBD1; size: .; V: TRBV27
CDR3: CASSKELPNTGELFF; DNA: TGTGCCAGCTCAAAAGAGCTACCTAACACCGGGGAGCTGTTTTTT; J: TRBJ2-2; D: .; size: .; V: TRBV18
CDR3: CASSPLGQTVYGYTF; DNA: TGTGCCAGCAGCCCCCTGGGACAGACTGTCTATGGCTACACCTTC; J: TRBJ1-2; D: TRBD1; size: .; V: TRBV3-1/TRBV3-2
CDR3: CSDLGTSGGGEQFF; DNA: TGCAGCGACCTGGGGACTAGCGGGGGAGGTGAGCAGTTCTTC; J: TRBJ2-1; D: TRBD2; size: .; V: TRBV29-1
CDR3: CASSEGTGDNQPQHF; DNA: TGTGCCAGCAGTGAAGGGACAGGGGACAATCAGCCCCAGCATTTT; J: TRBJ1-5; D: TRBD1; size: once; V: TRBV2
CDR3: CASSPAGLVPYEQYF; DNA: TGTGCCAGCAGCCCGGCGGGGCTAGTCCCCTACGAGCAGTACTTC; J: TRBJ2-7; D: .; size: .; V: TRBV5-4
CDR3: CASTPNPGGAYEQYF; DNA: TGTGCCAGCACCCCCAACCCCGGGGGGGCATACGAGCAGTACTTC; J: TRBJ2-7; D: TRBD2; size: .; V: TRBV5-4
CDR3: CASSLVVGPGRNSPLHF; DNA: TGTGCCAGCAGCTTAGTTGTGGGGCCGGGGAGGAATTCACCCCTCCACTTT; J: TRBJ1-6; D: .; size: .; V: TRBV7-9
CDR3: CASSPQGSSYEQYF; DNA: TGTGCCAGCAGTCCTCAGGGGAGCTCCTACGAGCAGTACTTC; J: TRBJ2-7; D: .; size: .; V: TRBV27
CDR3: CASSLARERYEQYF; DNA: TGCGCCAGCAGCTTGGCCCGGGAGAGATACGAGCAGTACTTC; J: TRBJ2-7; D: .; size: .; V: TRBV5-1
CDR3: CASSGIGQGSDYGYTF; DNA: TGTGCCAGCAGCGGAATTGGGCAGGGTTCGGACTATGGCTACACCTTC; J: TRBJ1-2; D: .; size: .; V: TRBV2
CDR3: CASNWADGTNYGYTF; DNA: TGCGCCAGCAATTGGGCCGACGGAACTAACTATGGCTACACCTTC; J: TRBJ1-2; D: .; size: .; V: TRBV5-1
CDR3: CASSFQGTRDPPLHF; DNA: TGTGCCAGCAGCTTCCAGGGTACCCGTGATCCACCCCTCCACTTT; J: TRBJ1-6; D: .; size: .; V: TRBV5-6
CDR3: CASTDPGLGGHYGYTF; DNA: TGTGCCAGCACCGATCCGGGTTTGGGGGGGCACTATGGCTACACCTTC; J: TRBJ1-2; D: .; size: .; V: TRBV4-2
CDR3: CASSADRAGHEQYF; DNA: TGCGCCAGCAGCGCGGACAGGGCGGGACACGAGCAGTACTTC; J: TRBJ2-7; D: TRBD1; size: .; V: TRBV5-1
CDR3: CATSVNSRQGGGETQYF; DNA: TGTGCCACCAGTGTGAACTCCAGACAGGGAGGAGGGGAGACCCAGTACTTC; J: TRBJ2-5; D: .; size: .; V: TRBV24-1
CDR3: CASSRTLESGYTGELFF; DNA: TGCGCCAGCAGCCGCACCTTAGAGTCAGGGTACACCGGGGAGCTGTTTTTT; J: TRBJ2-2; D: .; size: few; V: TRBV5-1
CDR3: CASSSPTSTEAFF; DNA: TGTGCCAGTAGTTCTCCCACCTCGACTGAAGCTTTCTTT; J: TRBJ1-1; D: .; size: .; V: TRBV9
CDR3: CASSIGGGASYGYTF; DNA: TGTGCCAGTAGTATAGGAGGGGGTGCGTCGTATGGCTACACCTTC; J: TRBJ1-2; D: .; size: .; V: TRBV19
CDR3: CASSPSAPRLAGHGELFF; DNA: TGTGCCAGCAGCCCTTCGGCCCCGCGACTAGCGGGGCACGGGGAGCTGTTTTTT; J: TRBJ2-2; D: TRBD2; size: .; V: TRBV7-8
CDR3: CASSQVGGPKSGELFF; DNA: TGTGCCAGCAGCCAAGTGGGGGGGCCGAAGTCCGGGGAGCTGTTTTTT; J: TRBJ2-2; D: .; size: .; V: TRBV4-2
CDR3: CASSQTDRSYGYTF; DNA: TGTGCCAGCAGCCAGACGGACAGGTCCTATGGCTACACCTTC; J: TRBJ1-2; D: TRBD1; size: few; V: TRBV3-1/TRBV3-2
CDR3: CASSLVRTSEETQYF; DNA: TGTGCCAGCAGCTTAGTCCGGACTAGCGAAGAGACCCAGTACTTC; J: TRBJ2-5; D: TRBD2; size: .; V: TRBV11-3
CDR3: CASSQETGDGYTF; DNA: TGCGCCAGCAGCCAAGAGACAGGGGATGGCTACACCTTC; J: TRBJ1-2; D: TRBD1; size: .; V: TRBV4-1
CDR3: CASSQGQTSGANVLTF; DNA: TGTGCCAGCAGCCAGGGACAGACCTCTGGGGCCAACGTCCTGACTTTC; J: TRBJ2-6; D: TRBD1; size: .; V: TRBV9
CDR3: CASSLERGRINEQFF; DNA: TGTGCCAGCAGCTTAGAGAGGGGGCGCATCAATGAGCAGTTCTTC; J: TRBJ2-1; D: TRBD1; size: .; V: TRBV7-3
CDR3: CASSLGGDEGHGYTF; DNA: TGCGCCAGCAGCTTGGGGGGAGATGAGGGCCATGGCTACACCTTC; J: TRBJ1-2; D: .; size: .; V: TRBV5-1